The entry below describes one T cell receptor beta chain. This record belongs to a study of Ad26.COV2.S vaccination and SARS-CoV-2 variants. Libraries were prepared by immunoSEQ multiplex PCR; TCRdb keeps only in-frame clonotypes and omits some of them. The sample lists about 350,000 clones; approximately 90% were seen once. Treatment: roughly 20 received Ad26.COV2.S at low or high dose, single or two shots; about 5 received placebo; per-sample allocation not given. The samples date from day 63 after the first vaccine or placebo injection. J lost 4 bases, V lost 3 bases, and 4 bases had no gene match. This CDR3 comprises 15 residues. Germline loops: CDR1 SGHVS, CDR2 FNYEAQ.

The chain uses TRBV7-6 and TRBJ2-2; 8 nucleotides match TRBD2. The TCR was taken from a person between 18 and 60 years old who received the Ad26.COV2.S COVID-19 vaccine or a placebo. The specimen was peripheral blood, collected in a trial of Ad26.COV2.S vaccine versus placebo. CDR3 protein: CASSFSGASTGELFF. The CDR3 nucleotides are TGTGCCAGCAGCTTTAGCGGGGCGAGCACCGGGGAGCTGTTTTTT.